This entry lists 7 T cell receptor beta chains sequenced from one sample in a study of shared clonotypes between healthy human individuals. The repertoire was sequenced with immunoSEQ multiplex PCR; TCRdb's copy has only in-frame clones and lacks some. The profile shows 600,000 to 750,000 clones, over 55% of them singletons. The sample taken for sequencing was memory CD4+ T cells sorted from blood. The subset: CD45RA-negative fraction. Receptors originate from a woman in her 30s in good health.

The chain couples TRBV11-3 to TRBJ2-1; weak D call: TRBD2 (6 bases). The germline CDR1 and CDR2 sequences are SGHNT and YENEEA. Trimming removed 4 bases from V and 0 bases from J, with 10 bases in between. The CDR3 has 15 residues. The CDR3 region is CASSSGAPSYNEQFF. In DNA form, the CDR3 reads TGTGCCAGCAGCTCGGGAGCACCCTCCTACAATGAGCAGTTCTTC. Full variable domain (remainder filled in from reference TRBV11-3 and TRBJ2-1): EAGVVQSPRYKIIEKKQPVAFWCNPISGHNTLYWYLQNLGQGPELLIRYENEEAVDDSQLPKDRFSAERLKGVDSTLKIQPAELGDSAVYLCASSSGAPSYNEQFFGPGTRLTVL.

This CDR3 is CASSQTGNTIYF. In DNA, the CDR3 is TGTGCCAGCAGCCAGACGGGAAACACCATATATTTT. This sequence joins TRBV6-5 and TRBJ1-3; D is uncertain. Deletions cut 6 bases from V and 4 bases from J, with 7 bases between. CDR1 is MNHEY, CDR2 SVGAGI, per germline. The CDR3 totals 12 residues.

Points on this clone: This sample also contains other DNA sequences that code for the same CDR3. The chain carries TRBV29-1 and TRBJ2-5; TRBD1 matches 9 bases. The DNA end lines up better with TRBJ2-7; the J call may be wrong. The CDR3 has 14 amino acids. Germline assignment: CDR1 SQVTM and CDR2 ANQGSEA. The CDR3 region is CSVAGQGPSYEQYF. The DNA for the CDR3 is TGCAGCGTTGCTGGACAGGGGCCATCCTACGAGCAGTACTTC.

This sequence joins TRBV7-9 and TRBJ1-2, with 9 bases identical to TRBD1. There are 15 residues in the CDR3. The germline V gene has CDR1 SEHNR and CDR2 FQNEAQ (reference sequence). V was clipped by 0 bases and J by 5 bases; unmatched bases: 4. CDR3 coding DNA: TGTGCCAGCAGCTTAGCGAGACAGGGGGATTATGGCTACACCTTC. Its protein is CASSLARQGDYGYTF.

This chain links TRBV4-1 with TRBJ1-2; D not resolved. CDR1 is MGHRA, CDR2 YSYEKL, per germline. This CDR3 is built from 15 residues. Deletions cut 0 bases from V and 5 bases from J, with 13 bases between. The CDR3 protein is CASSQEEVRHYGYTF. Written as DNA, the CDR3 is TGCGCCAGCAGCCAAGAAGAGGTCCGACATTATGGCTACACCTTC.

This chain joins TRBV27 and TRBJ2-1; 14 nucleotides agree with TRBD2. Germline V gene sequence: CDR1 MNHEY, CDR2 SMNVEV (reference sequence). The CDR3 runs 15 residues. The V and J ends lost 6 bases and 4 bases, in that order; junction bases with no gene match: 2. CDR3 in amino acids: CASSRTSGRYNEQFF. In nucleotides, the CDR3 is TGTGCCAGCAGCCGGACTAGCGGGAGGTACAATGAGCAGTTCTTC.

V usage is TRBV7-9 and J usage is TRBJ1-3; a possible D gene is TRBD1 (5 bases). Germline V gives CDR1 SEHNR, CDR2 FQNEAQ (reference sequence). V lost 1 base, J lost 4 bases, and 17 bases lay in between. This CDR3 region has 17 residues. CDR3 sequence reads: CASSLGVDRGNGNTIYF. CDR3 in DNA: TGTGCCAGCAGCTTAGGAGTTGACCGGGGGAACGGAAACACCATATATTTT.